Presented here are 20 T cell receptor beta chains from one specimen sequenced in a study of T cells in Graves' hyperthyroidism and ophthalmopathy. What was amplified from RNA transcripts were TCR beta CDR3 regions. With the HTBI primer set, the TCR CDR3 went through a first round of RT-PCR. TCRdb recomputed calls from the multiplex PCR reads with MiXCR, one row per CDR3 protein. The sample includes 500,000 to 650,000 distinct CDR3 sequences, about 14% seen only once; the top ten take about an eighth. The sequencing input was blood. Receptor source: a woman aged 50 to 60 with Graves' ophthalmopathy.

This clonotype has only a few counts. J is TRBJ2-3 and V is TRBV7-8; 12 bases line up with TRBD2. Germline V CDR1 and CDR2: SGHVS, FQNEAQ. Trimming took 1 base from V and 5 from J; bases not matched to a gene: 4. The CDR3 is 16 amino acids. The DNA of the CDR3 is TGTGCCAGCAGCTTAGTCCTAGCGGGAGGGGTAGATACGCAGTATTTT. This gives the protein CASSLVLAGGVDTQYF.

The rearrangement links TRBV27 to TRBJ1-4; no definite D call. Between the trimmed V and J ends, which lost 5 bases and 4 bases, there was a span of 11 bases. Germline CDR1 and CDR2: MNHEY and SMNVEV (reference sequence). The CDR3 is 14 amino acids. The CDR3 DNA sequence: TGTGCCAGCAGTGCAATTGGGTATAATGAAAAACTGTTTTTT. Translated, it gives CASSAIGYNEKLFF.

This clonotype was counted many times. V usage is TRBV18 and J usage is TRBJ1-1, with D possibly being TRBD1 (5 bases). Trimming cost V 2 bases and J 3 bases, with 19 bases left between them. The CDR3 totals 17 residues. Germline CDR1 KGHSH, CDR2 LQKENI. CDR3 nucleotide sequence: TGTGCCAGCTCACCAATCTGGTCTACGGGGGGTGACACTGAAGCTTTCTTT. It encodes CASSPIWSTGGDTEAFF.

This clonotype was observed many times. This rearrangement joins TRBV28 to TRBJ1-2; 7 bases align to TRBD1. The CDR3 spans 13 residues. V shed 2 bases, J shed 8 bases, and the junction held 5 bases outside the gene matches. The germline gives CDR1 MDHEN, CDR2 SYDVKM. The CDR3 sequence is CASSLRGRRGYTF. DNA for the CDR3: TGTGCCAGCAGTTTAAGGGGGCGTCGGGGCTACACCTTC.

This clonotype was counted only a few times. V is TRBV20-1 and J is TRBJ2-3; the D gene is possibly TRBD1 (5 bases). Germline assignment: CDR1 DFQATT and CDR2 SNEGSKA (reference sequence). The germline V and J ends were trimmed by 6 bases and 4 bases, with 20 bases remaining between them. The CDR3 runs to 15 residues. CDR3 protein: CSAPVAGHWADTQYF. CDR3 nucleotides: TGCAGTGCCCCAGTGGCAGGGCATTGGGCAGATACGCAGTATTTT.

The table lists this clonotype with many counts. CDR3 DNA: TGCGCCAGCAGCTTGGGGACTAGTCTGCGTGAGCAGTTCTTC. Translation: CASSLGTSLREQFF. J is TRBJ2-1 and V is TRBV5-1; 7 nucleotides match TRBD2. CDR3 length equals 14 residues. Germline trimming cut 0 bases from V and 9 bases from J; bases unmatched to any gene: 6. Germline V lookup: CDR1 SGHRS, CDR2 YFSETQ.

This clonotype came up many times. The chain carries TRBV2 and TRBJ2-7; D is possibly TRBD1 (5 bases). The germline V gene has CDR1 SNHLY and CDR2 FYNNEI. The V and J ends lost 7 bases and 3 bases respectively, with 10 bases between them. CDR3 length: 12 amino acids. This CDR3 reads CASTYQGYEQYF. CDR3 nucleotide sequence: TGTGCCAGCACATATCAGGGCTACGAGCAGTACTTC.

The V call is TRBV7-9, the J call TRBJ1-5; D might be TRBD1 (5 bases). CDR3 length equals 14 residues. V lost 2 bases and J lost 5, with 10 bases in between. Germline values: CDR1 SEHNR, CDR2 FQNEAQ (reference sequence). The CDR3 is CASSLNGADQPQHF. The CDR3 DNA reads as TGTGCCAGCAGCTTAAACGGGGCGGATCAGCCCCAGCATTTT.

CDR3 protein: CASSPRLRHTGELFF. The CDR3 DNA reads TGTGCCAGTAGTCCCCGACTCAGGCACACCGGGGAGCTGTTTTTT. The gene calls are TRBV19 and TRBJ2-2; the D is unclear. Trimming took off 5 bases at V and 3 bases at J, with 13 bases between the two ends. This CDR3 is 15 amino acids long. Germline CDR1 reads LNHDA; CDR2 reads SQIVND (reference sequence). Full variable domain (missing parts from reference TRBV19 and TRBJ2-2): DGGITQSPKYLFRKEGQNVTLSCEQNLNHDAMYWYRQDPGQGLRLIYYSQIVNDFQKGDIAEGYSVSREKKESFPLTVTSAQKNPTAFYLCASSPRLRHTGELFFGEGSRLTVL.

This clonotype has only a few counts. The CDR3 reads CASSPAPSSTDTQYF. As DNA, the CDR3 is TGTGCCAGTAGTCCGGCACCTTCTAGCACAGATACGCAGTATTTT. The chain carries TRBV19 and TRBJ2-3; D gene uncertain. The CDR3 totals 15 residues. The V and J ends lost 5 bases and 0 bases respectively, with 12 bases between them. CDR1 is LNHDA and CDR2 is SQIVND in the germline V gene (reference sequence).

This chain links TRBV6-2 or TRBV6-3 with TRBJ2-2, with 10 nucleotides matching TRBD2. The J segment lost 4 bases and the V segment lost 6 bases, leaving 2 bases of the junction unmatched. The CDR3 loop spans 14 amino acids. Germline values: CDR1 MNHEY, CDR2 SVGEGT. In DNA form, the CDR3 reads TGTGCCAGCAGACTAGCGGGGATCACCGGGGAGCTGTTTTTT. Its protein product is CASRLAGITGELFF.

This clonotype was counted only a few times. The V and J genes are TRBV27 and TRBJ2-7; D is unresolved. Trimming stripped 2 bases from V and 0 bases from J, with 14 bases between. Germline V lookup: CDR1 MNHEY, CDR2 SMNVEV (reference sequence). The CDR3 extends over 16 amino acids. This CDR3 is CASSLNWAFTSYEQYF. The CDR3 DNA reads TGTGCCAGCAGTTTAAACTGGGCTTTTACCTCCTACGAGCAGTACTTC.

This clonotype was observed many times. CDR3 nucleotide sequence: TGTGCCAGCTCACCACCGGCTAGCGGGATACCAGATACGCAGTATTTT. Its translation: CASSPPASGIPDTQYF. The rearrangement joins TRBV18 to TRBJ2-3; 9 positions agree with TRBD2. Germline loops: CDR1 KGHSH, CDR2 LQKENI. This CDR3 contains 16 residues. The J segment lost 4 bases and the V segment lost 0 bases, leaving 5 bases of the junction unmatched.

This clonotype was seen ten or more times. CDR3 nucleotide sequence: TGTGCCAGCAGCTTAGCAGCGGGGCTGTCCTACGAGCAGTACTTC. Protein: CASSLAAGLSYEQYF. The chain joins TRBV7-2 to TRBJ2-7; 7 bases are a match to TRBD2. This CDR3 region has 15 residues. V lost 0 bases and J lost 1; bases outside the gene matches: 3. Germline V gene sequence: CDR1 SGHTA, CDR2 FQGNSA.

This clonotype was seen ten or more times. The chain has TRBV2 and TRBJ2-1; maybe TRBD1 (6 bases). V was shortened by 9 bases and J by 6 bases, with 12 bases between the two germline ends. Germline assignment: CDR1 SNHLY and CDR2 FYNNEI. There are 12 residues in the CDR3. As DNA, the CDR3 is TGTGCCAGGAAAGGGACACTCAATGAGCAGTTCTTC. Its protein product is CARKGTLNEQFF.

This clonotype was detected many times. The gene calls are TRBV6-2 or TRBV6-3 and TRBJ2-1; D tentatively fits TRBD1 or TRBD2 (5 bases each). Germline V gene lookup returns CDR1 MNHEY and CDR2 SVGEGT. V dropped 7 bases and J dropped 5 bases, with 15 bases sitting between them. CDR3 length equals 14 residues. The CDR3 loop is CASTPWGSHNEQFF. Here the CDR3 DNA reads TGTGCCAGCACTCCCTGGGGGTCCCACAATGAGCAGTTCTTC.

This clonotype was recorded many times. The chain recombines TRBV28 with TRBJ1-1; D not resolved. Germline assignment: CDR1 MDHEN and CDR2 SYDVKM. The CDR3 runs to 16 residues. V was clipped by 1 base and J by 2 bases, with 14 bases between them. DNA for the CDR3: TGTGCCAGCAGTTTATCCGGCATTCTAGCAAACACTGAAGCTTTCTTT. Its translation is CASSLSGILANTEAFF.

V usage is TRBV20-1 and J usage is TRBJ2-1; 10 positions agree with TRBD2. The CDR3 consists of 16 residues. After removal of 2 bases from V and 12 bases from J, the junction contained 16 bases not matched to a gene. CDR1 is DFQATT and CDR2 is SNEGSKA in the germline V gene (reference sequence). CDR3 sequence: CSARRPGTSVSTGQFF. CDR3 in DNA: TGCAGTGCTAGACGGCCCGGGACTAGCGTCTCAACGGGGCAGTTCTTC.

This clonotype was seen more than once but under ten times. The rearrangement links TRBV14 to TRBJ2-1, with D uncertain. The V gene's germline CDR1 is SGHDN and CDR2 FVKESK. V lost 4 bases to trimming and J lost 8 bases, with 15 bases between them. The CDR3 sequence is 14 residues long. This CDR3 is CASSPNLYSDEQFF. As DNA, the CDR3 is TGTGCCAGCAGCCCCAATCTTTACTCGGATGAGCAGTTCTTC.

This clonotype has at least ten counts. The genes are TRBV28 and TRBJ2-4; D perhaps matches TRBD2 (7 bases). Trimming took 5 bases from V and 3 from J, leaving 20 bases between them. The germline V gene encodes CDR1 MDHEN and CDR2 SYDVKM. The CDR3 loop spans 17 amino acids. The CDR3 DNA sequence: TGTGCCAGCAGTCCCTCCGGGGAGGGGGATGTCAAAAACATTCAGTACTTC. Protein product: CASSPSGEGDVKNIQYF.